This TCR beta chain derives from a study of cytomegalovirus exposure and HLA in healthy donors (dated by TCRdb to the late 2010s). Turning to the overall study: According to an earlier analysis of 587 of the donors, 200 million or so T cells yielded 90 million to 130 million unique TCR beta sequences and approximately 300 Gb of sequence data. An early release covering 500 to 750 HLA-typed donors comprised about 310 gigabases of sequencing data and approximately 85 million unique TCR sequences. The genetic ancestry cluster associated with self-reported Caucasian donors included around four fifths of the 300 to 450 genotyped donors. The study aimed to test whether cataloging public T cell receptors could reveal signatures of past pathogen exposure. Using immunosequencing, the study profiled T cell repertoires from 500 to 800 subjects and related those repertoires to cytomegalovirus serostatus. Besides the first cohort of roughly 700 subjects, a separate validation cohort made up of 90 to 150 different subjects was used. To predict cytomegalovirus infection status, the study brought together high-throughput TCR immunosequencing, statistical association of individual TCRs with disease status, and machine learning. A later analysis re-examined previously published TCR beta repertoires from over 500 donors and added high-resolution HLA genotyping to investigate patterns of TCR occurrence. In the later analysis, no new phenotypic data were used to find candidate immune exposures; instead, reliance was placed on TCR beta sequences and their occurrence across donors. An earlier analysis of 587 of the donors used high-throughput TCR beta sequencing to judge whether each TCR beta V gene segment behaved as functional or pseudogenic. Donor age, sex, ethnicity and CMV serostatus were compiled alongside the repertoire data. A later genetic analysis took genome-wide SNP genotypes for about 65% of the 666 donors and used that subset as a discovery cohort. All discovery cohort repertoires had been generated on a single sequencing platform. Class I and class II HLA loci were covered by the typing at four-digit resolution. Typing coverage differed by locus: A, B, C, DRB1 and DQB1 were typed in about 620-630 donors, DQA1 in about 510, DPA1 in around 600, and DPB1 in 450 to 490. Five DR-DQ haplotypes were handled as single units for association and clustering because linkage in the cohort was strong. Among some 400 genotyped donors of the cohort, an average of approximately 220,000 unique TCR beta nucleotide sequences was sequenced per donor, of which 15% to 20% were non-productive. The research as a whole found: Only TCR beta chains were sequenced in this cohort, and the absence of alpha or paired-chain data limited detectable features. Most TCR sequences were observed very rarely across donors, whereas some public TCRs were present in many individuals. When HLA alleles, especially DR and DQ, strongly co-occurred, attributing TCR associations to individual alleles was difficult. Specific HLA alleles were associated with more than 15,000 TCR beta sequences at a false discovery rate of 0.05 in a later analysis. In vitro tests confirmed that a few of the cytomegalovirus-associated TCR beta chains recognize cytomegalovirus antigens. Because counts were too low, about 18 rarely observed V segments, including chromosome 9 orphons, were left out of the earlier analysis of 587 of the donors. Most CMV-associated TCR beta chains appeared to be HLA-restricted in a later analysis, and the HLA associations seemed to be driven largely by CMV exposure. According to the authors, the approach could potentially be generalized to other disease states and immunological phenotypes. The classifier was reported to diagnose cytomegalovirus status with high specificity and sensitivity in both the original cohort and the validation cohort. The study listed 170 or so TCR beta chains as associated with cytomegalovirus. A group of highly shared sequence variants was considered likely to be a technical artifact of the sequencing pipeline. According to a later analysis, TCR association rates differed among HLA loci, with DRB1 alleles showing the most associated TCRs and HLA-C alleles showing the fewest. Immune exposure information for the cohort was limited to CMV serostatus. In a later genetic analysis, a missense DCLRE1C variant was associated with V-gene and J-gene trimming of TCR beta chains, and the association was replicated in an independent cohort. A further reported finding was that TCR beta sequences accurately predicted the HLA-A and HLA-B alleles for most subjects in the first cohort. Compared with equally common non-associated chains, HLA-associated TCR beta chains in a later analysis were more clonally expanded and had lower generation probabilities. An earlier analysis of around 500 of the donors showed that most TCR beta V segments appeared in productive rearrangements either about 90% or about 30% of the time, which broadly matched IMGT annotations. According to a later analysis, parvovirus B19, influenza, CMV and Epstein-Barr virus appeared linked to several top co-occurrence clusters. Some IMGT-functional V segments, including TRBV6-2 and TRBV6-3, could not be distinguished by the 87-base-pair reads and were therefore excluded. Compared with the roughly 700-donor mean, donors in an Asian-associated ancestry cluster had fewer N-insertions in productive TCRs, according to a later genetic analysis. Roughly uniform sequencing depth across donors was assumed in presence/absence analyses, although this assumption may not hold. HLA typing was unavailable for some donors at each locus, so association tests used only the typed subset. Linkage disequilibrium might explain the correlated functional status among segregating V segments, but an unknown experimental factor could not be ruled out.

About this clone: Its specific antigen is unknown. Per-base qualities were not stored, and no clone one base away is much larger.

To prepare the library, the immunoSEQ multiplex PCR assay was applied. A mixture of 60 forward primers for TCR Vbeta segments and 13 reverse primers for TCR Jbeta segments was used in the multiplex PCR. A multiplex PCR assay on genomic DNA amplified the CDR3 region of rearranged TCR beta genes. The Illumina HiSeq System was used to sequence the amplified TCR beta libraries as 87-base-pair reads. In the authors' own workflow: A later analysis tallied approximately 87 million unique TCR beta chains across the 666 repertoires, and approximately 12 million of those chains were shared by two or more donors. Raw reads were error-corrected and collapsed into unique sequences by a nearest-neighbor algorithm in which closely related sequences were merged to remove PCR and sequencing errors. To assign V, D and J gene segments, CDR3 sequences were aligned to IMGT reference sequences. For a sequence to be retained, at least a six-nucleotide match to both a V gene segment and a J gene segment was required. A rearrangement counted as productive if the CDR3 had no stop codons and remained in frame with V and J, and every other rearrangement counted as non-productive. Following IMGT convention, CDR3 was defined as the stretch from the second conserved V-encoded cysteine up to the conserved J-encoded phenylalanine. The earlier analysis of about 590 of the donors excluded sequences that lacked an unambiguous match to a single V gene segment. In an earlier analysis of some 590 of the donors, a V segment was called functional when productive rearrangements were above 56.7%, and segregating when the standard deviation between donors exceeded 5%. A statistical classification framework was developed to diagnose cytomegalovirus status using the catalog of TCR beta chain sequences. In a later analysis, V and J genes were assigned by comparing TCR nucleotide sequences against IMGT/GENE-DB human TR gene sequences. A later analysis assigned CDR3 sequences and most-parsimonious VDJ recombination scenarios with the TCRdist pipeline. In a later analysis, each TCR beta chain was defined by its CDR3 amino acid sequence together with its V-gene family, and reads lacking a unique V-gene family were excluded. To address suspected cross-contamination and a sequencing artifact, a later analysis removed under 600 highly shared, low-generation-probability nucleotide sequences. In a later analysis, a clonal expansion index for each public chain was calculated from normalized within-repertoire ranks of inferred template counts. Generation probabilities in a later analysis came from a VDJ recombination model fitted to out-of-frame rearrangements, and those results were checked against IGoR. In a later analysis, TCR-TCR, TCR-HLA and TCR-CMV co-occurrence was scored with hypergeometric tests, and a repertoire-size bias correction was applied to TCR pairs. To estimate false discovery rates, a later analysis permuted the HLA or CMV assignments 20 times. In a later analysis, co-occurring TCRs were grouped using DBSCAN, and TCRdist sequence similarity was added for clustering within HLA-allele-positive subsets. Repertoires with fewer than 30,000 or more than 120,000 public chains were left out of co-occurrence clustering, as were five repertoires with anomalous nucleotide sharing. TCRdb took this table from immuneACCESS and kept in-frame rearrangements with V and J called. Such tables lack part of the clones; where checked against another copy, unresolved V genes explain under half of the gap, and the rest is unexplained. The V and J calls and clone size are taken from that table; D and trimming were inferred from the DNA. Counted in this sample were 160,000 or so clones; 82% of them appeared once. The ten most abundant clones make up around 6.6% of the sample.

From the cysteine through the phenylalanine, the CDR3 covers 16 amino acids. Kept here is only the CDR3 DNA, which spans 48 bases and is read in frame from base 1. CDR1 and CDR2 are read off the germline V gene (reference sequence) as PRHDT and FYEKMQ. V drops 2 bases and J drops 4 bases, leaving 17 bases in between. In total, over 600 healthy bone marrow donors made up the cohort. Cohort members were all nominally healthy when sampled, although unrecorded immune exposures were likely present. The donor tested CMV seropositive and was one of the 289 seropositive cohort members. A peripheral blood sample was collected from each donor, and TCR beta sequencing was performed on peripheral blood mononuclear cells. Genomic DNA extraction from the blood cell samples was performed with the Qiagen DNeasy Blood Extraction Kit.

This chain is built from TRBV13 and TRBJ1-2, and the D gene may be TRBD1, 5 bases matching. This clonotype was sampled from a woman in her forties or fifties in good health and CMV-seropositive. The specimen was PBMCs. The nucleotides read TGTGCCAGCAGCTTACCTCTGGGAGGGGCTAGCTATGGCTACACCTTC. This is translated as CASSLPLGGASYGYTF.